In its sample, the clone carrying this T cell receptor beta chain was seen many times. The antigen is not known. The sample is drawn from a study of T cells in Graves' hyperthyroidism and ophthalmopathy. Overall study findings and caveats: Ophthalmopathy cases were set apart from stable hyperthyroidism by a 13 V-J model.

Germline values: CDR1 SGHVS, CDR2 FQNEAQ. Trimming left V 8 bases short and J 5 bases short, with 15 bases between. CDR3 size: 13 residues. Amplified regions were TCR beta CDR3 sequences from RNA transcripts. In the first-round RT-PCR of the TCR CDR3, the HTBI primer set was used. TCRdb re-derived calls from the multiplex PCR reads in MiXCR, one entry per CDR3 protein. The repertoire holds some 580,000 distinct CDR3 sequences, with 15% to 20% as singletons. The chain links TRBV7-8 to TRBJ2-5; maybe TRBD2 (5 bases). The sample consisted of blood. The sequence was obtained from a woman in her thirties or forties with Graves' ophthalmopathy. The CDR3 DNA follows: TGTGCCAGCCTACAAGGAGGAGAGGAGACCCAGTACTTC. It codes for CASLQGGEETQYF.